These T cell receptor beta chains were read from a single sample in a study of T cell responses to AZD1222 COVID-19 vaccine. Using immunoSEQ multiplex PCR, the repertoire was profiled, and TCRdb retains in-frame clones only, with some absent. The sample lists some 150,000 clones, approximately 91% occurring once. Sequencing was performed on peripheral blood, taken after recovery from COVID-19. The receptors shown here come from an adult who had recovered from COVID-19. CDR3s include the opening cysteine and the closing phenylalanine or tryptophan. The order of the fields is D gene, V gene, clone size, J gene, CDR3 protein, CDR3 DNA. The D gene is left open where the match is weak. Clone size, where shown, is once, few, many, or a class for clones that have expanded.

.	TRBV11-1	.	TRBJ1-2	CASSSSGWGYTF	TGTGCCAGCAGCTCCTCAGGTTGGGGCTACACCTTC
.	TRBV10-1	.	TRBJ2-7	CASSESKSGAEQYF	TGCGCCAGCAGTGAGTCGAAATCGGGTGCCGAGCAGTACTTC
.	TRBV28	few	TRBJ1-2	CASSLIWGERLSGYTF	TGTGCCAGCAGTTTAATATGGGGGGAACGGTTAAGTGGCTACACCTTC
TRBD2	TRBV27	once	TRBJ2-7	CASSPLTSGGGEQYF	TGTGCCAGCAGTCCCCTGACTAGCGGGGGTGGCGAGCAGTACTTC
TRBD1	TRBV4-2	.	TRBJ1-1	CASSLGTGSSPMNTEAFF	TGTGCCAGCAGCCTCGGGACAGGGAGTAGCCCCATGAACACTGAAGCTTTCTTT
.	TRBV4-1	.	TRBJ1-2	CASSQETAIFNGYTF	TGCGCCAGCAGCCAAGAAACAGCCATATTCAATGGCTACACCTTC
TRBD1	TRBV19	.	TRBJ1-2	CASRQGNGYTF	TGTGCCAGTCGACAGGGGAATGGCTACACCTTC
.	TRBV7-2	.	TRBJ1-2	CASSGRDIHGYTF	TGTGCCAGCAGCGGCCGGGACATACATGGCTACACCTTC
.	TRBV7-2	.	TRBJ2-7	CASSSRVLAYEQYF	TGTGCCAGCAGCTCTCGGGTCCTTGCCTACGAGCAGTACTTC
.	TRBV6-4	.	TRBJ1-4	CASSQDSNEKLFF	TGTGCCAGCAGTCAAGACAGTAATGAAAAACTGTTTTTT
.	TRBV28	.	TRBJ2-1	CASSFDQGWYNEQFF	TGTGCCAGCAGTTTCGATCAGGGGTGGTACAATGAGCAGTTCTTC
.	TRBV7-2	.	TRBJ1-1	CASSFRSLNTEAFF	TGTGCCAGCAGCTTTAGGAGCCTCAACACTGAAGCTTTCTTT
TRBD2	TRBV5-1	.	TRBJ2-3	CASSLGLAGDLDTQYF	TGCGCCAGCAGCTTGGGACTAGCGGGAGATTTAGATACGCAGTATTTT
.	TRBV14	.	TRBJ1-2	CASSQVRGSHGYTF	TGTGCCAGCAGCCAAGTCCGGGGGAGTCATGGCTACACCTTC
.	TRBV12-3/TRBV12-4	.	TRBJ1-2	CASSLAGDYGYTF	TGTGCCAGCAGTTTAGCGGGAGATTATGGCTACACCTTC
.	TRBV6-1	.	TRBJ2-1	CASSETGSRSPFF	TGTGCCAGCAGTGAAACCGGGAGTCGAAGTCCGTTCTTC
.	TRBV9	.	TRBJ1-1	CASSVAGAGNTEAFF	TGTGCCAGCAGCGTAGCAGGGGCAGGAAACACTGAAGCTTTCTTT
.	TRBV24-1	.	TRBJ2-5	CATSDHRLFPQETQYF	TGTGCCACCAGTGACCACCGACTCTTCCCCCAAGAGACCCAGTACTTC
.	TRBV7-9	once	TRBJ1-1	CASSAGPEAFF	TGTGCCAGCAGCGCCGGGCCGGAAGCTTTCTTT
.	TRBV2	.	TRBJ2-2	CASRGAGNTGELFF	TGTGCCAGCAGGGGAGCGGGGAACACCGGGGAGCTGTTTTTT
TRBD1	TRBV19	.	TRBJ2-2	CASTRQGWTGELFF	TGTGCCAGCACCCGACAGGGGTGGACCGGGGAGCTGTTTTTT
TRBD2	TRBV6-1	.	TRBJ2-5	CASSERTSGETQYF	TGTGCCAGCAGTGAAAGGACTAGCGGCGAGACCCAGTACTTC
.	TRBV5-1	.	TRBJ1-5	CASSLEPSSNQPQHF	TGCGCCAGCAGCTTGGAACCTTCGAGCAATCAGCCCCAGCATTTT
.	TRBV7-2	few	TRBJ1-1	CASSLNGDTEAFF	TGTGCCAGCAGCTTAAACGGGGACACTGAAGCTTTCTTT
.	TRBV11-2	once	TRBJ2-7	CASSFSTGTYEQYF	TGTGCCAGCAGCTTTTCAACAGGGACCTACGAGCAGTACTTC
.	TRBV15	.	TRBJ2-7	CATSRDSYEQYF	TGTGCCACCAGCAGGGACAGCTACGAGCAGTACTTC
TRBD1	TRBV28	.	TRBJ1-6	CASSSPGTVRNSPLHF	TGTGCCAGCAGTTCCCCCGGGACAGTTCGTAATTCACCCCTCCACTTT
TRBD1	TRBV6-5	few	TRBJ1-2	CASSIGTAILYGYTF	TGTGCCAGCAGTATCGGGACAGCTATCCTCTATGGCTACACCTTC